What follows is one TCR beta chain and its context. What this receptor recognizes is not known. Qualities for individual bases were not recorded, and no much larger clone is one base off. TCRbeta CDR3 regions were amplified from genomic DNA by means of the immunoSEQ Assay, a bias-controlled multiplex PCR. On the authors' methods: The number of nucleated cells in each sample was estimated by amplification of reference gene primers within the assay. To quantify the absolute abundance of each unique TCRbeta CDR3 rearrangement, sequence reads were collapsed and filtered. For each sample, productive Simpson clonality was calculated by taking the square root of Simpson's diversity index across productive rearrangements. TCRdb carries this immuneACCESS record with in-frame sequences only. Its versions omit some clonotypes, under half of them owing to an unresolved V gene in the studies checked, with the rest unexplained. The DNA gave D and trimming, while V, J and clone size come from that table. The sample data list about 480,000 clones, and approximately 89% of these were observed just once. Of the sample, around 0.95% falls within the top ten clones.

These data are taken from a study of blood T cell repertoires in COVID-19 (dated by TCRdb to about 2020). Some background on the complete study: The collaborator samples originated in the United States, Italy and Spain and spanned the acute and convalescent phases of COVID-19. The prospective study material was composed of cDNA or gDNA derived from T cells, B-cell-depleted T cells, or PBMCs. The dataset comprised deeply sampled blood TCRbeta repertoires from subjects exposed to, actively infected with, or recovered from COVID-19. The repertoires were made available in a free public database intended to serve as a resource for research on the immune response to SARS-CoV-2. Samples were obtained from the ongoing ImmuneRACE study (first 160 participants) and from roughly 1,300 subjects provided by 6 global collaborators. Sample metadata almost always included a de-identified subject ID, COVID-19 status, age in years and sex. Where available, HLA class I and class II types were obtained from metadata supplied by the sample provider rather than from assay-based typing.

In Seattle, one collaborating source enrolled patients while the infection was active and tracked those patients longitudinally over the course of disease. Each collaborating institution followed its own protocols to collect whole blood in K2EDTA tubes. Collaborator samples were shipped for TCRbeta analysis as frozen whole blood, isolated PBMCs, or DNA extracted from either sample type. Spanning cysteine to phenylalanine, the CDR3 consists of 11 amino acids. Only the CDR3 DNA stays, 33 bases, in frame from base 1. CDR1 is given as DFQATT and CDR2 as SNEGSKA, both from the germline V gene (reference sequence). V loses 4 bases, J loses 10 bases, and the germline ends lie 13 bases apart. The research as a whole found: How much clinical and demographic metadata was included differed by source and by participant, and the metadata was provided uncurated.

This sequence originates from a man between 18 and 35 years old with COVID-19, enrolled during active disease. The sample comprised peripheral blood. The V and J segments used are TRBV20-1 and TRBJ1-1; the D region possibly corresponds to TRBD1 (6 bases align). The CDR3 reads CSATHRESAFF. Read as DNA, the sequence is TGCAGTGCTACCCACAGGGAGTCAGCTTTCTTT.